The source of this T cell receptor (beta chain) is a study of graft-versus-host responses after intestinal transplantation. Using immunoSEQ multiplex PCR, the repertoire was profiled, and TCRdb retains in-frame clones only, with some absent. Here the sample spans approximately 58,000 clones, roughly 90% being singletons. On this clone itself: The antigen remains unidentified.

Unmatched junction bases numbered 2, after V lost 5 bases and J lost 3 bases. This CDR3 has 14 residues. Looked up from germline, CDR1 is MNHEY and CDR2 is SMNVEV (reference sequence). The study, taken as a whole, reports: Within allografts, high graft-versus-host to host-versus-graft clonal ratios were seen among patients with graft-donor T cell macrochimerism.

The clonotype originates from a human patient who received an intestinal transplant, so some T cells may come from the graft donor. This specimen was PBMCs, taken 26 days after transplant. The rearrangement uses TRBV27 and TRBJ1-5, with TRBD1 matching over 9 bases. This chain's CDR3 is CASSEQGANQPQHF. For the CDR3, the DNA is TGTGCCAGCAGTGAACAGGGGGCCAATCAGCCCCAGCATTTT.